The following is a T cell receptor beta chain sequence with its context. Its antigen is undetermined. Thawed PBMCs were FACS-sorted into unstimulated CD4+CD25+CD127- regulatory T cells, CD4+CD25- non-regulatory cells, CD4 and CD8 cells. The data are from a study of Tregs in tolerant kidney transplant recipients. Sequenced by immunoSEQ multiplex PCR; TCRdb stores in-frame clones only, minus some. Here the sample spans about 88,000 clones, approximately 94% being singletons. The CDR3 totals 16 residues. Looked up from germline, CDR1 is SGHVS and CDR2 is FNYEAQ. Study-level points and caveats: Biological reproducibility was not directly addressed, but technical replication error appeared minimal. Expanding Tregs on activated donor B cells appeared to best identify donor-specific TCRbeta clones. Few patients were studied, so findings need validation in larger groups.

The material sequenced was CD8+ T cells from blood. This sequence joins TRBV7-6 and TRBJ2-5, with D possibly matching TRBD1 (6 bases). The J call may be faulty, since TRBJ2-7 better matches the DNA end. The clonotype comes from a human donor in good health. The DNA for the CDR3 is TGTGCCAGCAGCTTAGAACGGGCAGGGGATGGGTACGAGCAGTACTTC. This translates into CASSLERAGDGYEQYF.